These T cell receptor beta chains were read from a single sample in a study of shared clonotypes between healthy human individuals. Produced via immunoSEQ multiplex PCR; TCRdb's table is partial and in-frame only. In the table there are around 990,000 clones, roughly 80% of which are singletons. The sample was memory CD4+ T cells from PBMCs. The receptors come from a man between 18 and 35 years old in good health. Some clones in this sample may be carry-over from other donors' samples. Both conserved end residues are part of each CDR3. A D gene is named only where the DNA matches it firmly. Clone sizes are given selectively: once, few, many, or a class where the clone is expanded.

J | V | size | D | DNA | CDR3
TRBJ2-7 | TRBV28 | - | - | TGTGCCAGCAAAGGCCAAGGCTACTACGAGCAGTACTTC | CASKGQGYYEQYF
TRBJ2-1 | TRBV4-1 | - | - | TGCGCCAGCAGCCAGCCCGCTAGCAGAAATGAGCAGTTCTTC | CASSQPASRNEQFF
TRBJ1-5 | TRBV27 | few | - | TGTGCCAGCAGGTCGAGGCAAAGCAATCAGCCCCAGCATTTT | CASRSRQSNQPQHF
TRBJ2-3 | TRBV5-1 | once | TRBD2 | TGCGCCAGCAGCTTGGCTGGGCTAGCGGGAGGGATAGATACGCAGTATTTT | CASSLAGLAGGIDTQYF
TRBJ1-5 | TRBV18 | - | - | TGTGCCAGCTCACCAACAGGAAACAATCAGCCCCAGCATTTT | CASSPTGNNQPQHF
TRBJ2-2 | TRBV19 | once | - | TGTGCCAGTAGTTGGGGGACTTGGAACACCGGGGAGCTGTTTTTT | CASSWGTWNTGELFF
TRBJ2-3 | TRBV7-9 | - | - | TGTGCCAGCAGCCCCTTTCGGGGCCTTCCAGATACGCAGTATTTT | CASSPFRGLPDTQYF
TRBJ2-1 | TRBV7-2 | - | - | TGTGCCAGCAGCCTACAGGGAGGCAATGAGCAGTTCTTC | CASSLQGGNEQFF
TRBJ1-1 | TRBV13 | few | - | TGTGCCAGCAGCCCCATGGTTCGAGGGTTGACTGAAGCTTTCTTT | CASSPMVRGLTEAFF
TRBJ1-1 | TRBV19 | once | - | TGTGCCAGTATAGGGCAGGGTGGTACTGAAGCTTTCTTT | CASIGQGGTEAFF
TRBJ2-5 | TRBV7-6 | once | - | TGTGCCAGCAGCTTAGTGAGCGGCCAAGAGACCCAGTACTTC | CASSLVSGQETQYF
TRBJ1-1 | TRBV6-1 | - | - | TGTGCTACAGGGATAAGGAACACTGAAGCTTTCTTT | CATGIRNTEAFF
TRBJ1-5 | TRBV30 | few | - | TGTGCCTGGAGCCCGCAAAATGGACTGGATCAGCCCCAGCATTTT | CAWSPQNGLDQPQHF
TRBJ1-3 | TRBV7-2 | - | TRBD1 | TGTGCCAGCAGCGACGACAGGGGCTCTGGAAACACCATATATTTT | CASSDDRGSGNTIYF
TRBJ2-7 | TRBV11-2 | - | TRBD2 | TGTGCCAGCAGCCAAGGGGGACTAGCGGGAGAGAACGAGCAGTACTTC | CASSQGGLAGENEQYF
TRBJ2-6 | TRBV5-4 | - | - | TGTGCCAGCAGCGGCGGGGTCTCTGGGGCCAACGTCCTGACTTTC | CASSGGVSGANVLTF
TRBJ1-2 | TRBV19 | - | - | TGTGCCAGTAGTATTTCCCAGGGCGATGGCTACACCTTC | CASSISQGDGYTF
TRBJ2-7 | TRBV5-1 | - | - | TGCGCCAGCAGCCTAGGACTAGGGGGATTCTACGAGCAGTACTTC | CASSLGLGGFYEQYF
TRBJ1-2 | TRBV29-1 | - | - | TGCAGCGTTGATATCGGGGGCTATGGCTACACCTTC | CSVDIGGYGYTF
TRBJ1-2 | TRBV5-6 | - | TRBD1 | TGTGCCAGCAGCACTACACAGTACAGGGGTGGCTATGGCTACACCTTC | CASSTTQYRGGYGYTF
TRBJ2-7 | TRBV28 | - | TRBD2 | TGTGCCACCGCTGGCCCTAGCGGGATCTACGAGCAGTACTTC | CATAGPSGIYEQYF
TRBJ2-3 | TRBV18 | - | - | TGTGCCAGCTCACCACCGAGTCAGGGCGCAGATACGCAGTATTTT | CASSPPSQGADTQYF
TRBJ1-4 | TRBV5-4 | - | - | TGTGCCAGCAGCGTTGGATTCGAAGGAAAACTGTTTTTT | CASSVGFEGKLFF
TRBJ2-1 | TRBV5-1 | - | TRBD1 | TGCGCCAGTAACCGGCTAGCGACAGGGGCCAATGAGCAGTTCTTC | CASNRLATGANEQFF
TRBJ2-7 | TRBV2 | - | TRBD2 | TGTGCCAGCAGTGATTTTTTGAGACTAGCGGGAGCTAGGGAGCAGTACTTC | CASSDFLRLAGAREQYF
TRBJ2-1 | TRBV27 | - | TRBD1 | TGTGCCAGCAACGAAATGGGGGGACAGGGGGCTTCCAATAAGCAGTTCTTC | CASNEMGGQGASNKQFF
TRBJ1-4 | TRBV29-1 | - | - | TGCAGCGCTGTTAAGGGCATTAATGAAAAACTGTTTTTT | CSAVKGINEKLFF
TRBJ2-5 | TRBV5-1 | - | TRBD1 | TGCGCCAGCAGCAACCAGGGGGCTGGAGAGACCCAGTACTTC | CASSNQGAGETQYF
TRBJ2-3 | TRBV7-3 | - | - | TGTGCCAGCAGCACCAGAGAAGGCCTAGATACGCAGTATTTT | CASSTREGLDTQYF
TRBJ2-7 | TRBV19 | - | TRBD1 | TGTGCCAGTAGTAACAGGGGGCTCTACGAGCAGTACTTC | CASSNRGLYEQYF
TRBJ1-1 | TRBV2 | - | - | TGTGCCAGCAGTGAAAGGCGGGGGACTGAAGCTTTCTTT | CASSERRGTEAFF
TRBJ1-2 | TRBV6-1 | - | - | TGTGCCAGCAGTGATGAGAGGCTTAACTATGGCTACACCTTC | CASSDERLNYGYTF
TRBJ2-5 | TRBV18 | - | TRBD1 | TGTGCCAGCTCACCAAAGGGGACAGTCAAAGAGACCCAGTACTTC | CASSPKGTVKETQYF
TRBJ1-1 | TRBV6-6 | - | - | TGTGCCAGCTCGCCGGGGGGAGTCCCCACTGAAGCTTTCTTT | CASSPGGVPTEAFF
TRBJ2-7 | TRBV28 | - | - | TGTGCCAGCAGTCCCCTATCTGCAGTTTCCTACGAGCAGTACTTC | CASSPLSAVSYEQYF
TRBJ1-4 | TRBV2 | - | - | TGTGCCAGCAGTGAAACCGGGACCCTTGAAAAACTGTTTTTT | CASSETGTLEKLFF
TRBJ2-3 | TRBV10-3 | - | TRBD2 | TGTGCCATGGCTAGCGGTGACACAGATACGCAGTATTTT | CAMASGDTDTQYF
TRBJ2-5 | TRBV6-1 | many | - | TGTGCCAGCAGAATGGGCCAAGAGACCCAGTACTTC | CASRMGQETQYF
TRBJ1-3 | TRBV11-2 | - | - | TGTGCCAGCAGCTCTGTCCGGGGAAGAACTGGAAACACCATATATTTT | CASSSVRGRTGNTIYF
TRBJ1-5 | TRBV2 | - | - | TGTGCCAGCAGTGAATATGGCCAACTTAATCAGCCCCAGCATTTT | CASSEYGQLNQPQHF
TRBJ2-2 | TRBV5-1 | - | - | TGCGCCAGCAGCTTGGGACAGAGCACCGGGGAGCTGTTTTTT | CASSLGQSTGELFF
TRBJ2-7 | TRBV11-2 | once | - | TGTGCCAGCAGCCCTCGGGACACGGACATGTACGAGCAGTACTTC | CASSPRDTDMYEQYF
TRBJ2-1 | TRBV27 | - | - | TGTGCCAGCAGTCGGACTCGGGACAATGAGCAGTTCTTC | CASSRTRDNEQFF
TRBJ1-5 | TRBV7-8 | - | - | TGTGCCAGCAGCTCCCACTCAGGTTGGCAGATAGTTCAGCCCCAGCATTTT | CASSSHSGWQIVQPQHF
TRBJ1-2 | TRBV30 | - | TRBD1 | TGTGCCTGGTACAGGGGGGGCGGCTATGGCTACACCTTC | CAWYRGGGYGYTF
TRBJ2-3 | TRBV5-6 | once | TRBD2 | TGTGCCAGCAGCTTAGCCGGGACTAGCGTCACGCAGTATTTT | CASSLAGTSVTQYF
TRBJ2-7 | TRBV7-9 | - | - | TGTGCCAGCAGCCGGGGGATCCCAAACGAGCAGTACTTC | CASSRGIPNEQYF
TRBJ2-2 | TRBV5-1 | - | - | TGCGCCAGCACCCCCCGGGACGTCACCGGGGAGCTGTTTTTT | CASTPRDVTGELFF
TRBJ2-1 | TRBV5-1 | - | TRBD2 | TGCGCCAGCAGCTTGGTAGCGGGGAGCTACAATGAGCAGTTCTTC | CASSLVAGSYNEQFF
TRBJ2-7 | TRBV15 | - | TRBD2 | TGTGCCACCAGCAGGGAGGTCGGCGGTAGCGGGAGTACCTACGAGCAGTACTTC | CATSREVGGSGSTYEQYF
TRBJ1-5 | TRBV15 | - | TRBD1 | TGTGCCACCAGCAGAGCAGGGGGCCTCAATCAGCCCCAGCATTTT | CATSRAGGLNQPQHF
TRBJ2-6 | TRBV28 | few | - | TGTGCCATTCAAACTCGGGCTGGGGCCAACGTCCTGACTTTC | CAIQTRAGANVLTF
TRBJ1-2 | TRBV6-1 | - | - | TGTGCCAGCACCCCAGGGGTGTCTGACTATGGCTACACCTTC | CASTPGVSDYGYTF
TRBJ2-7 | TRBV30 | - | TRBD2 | TGTGCCTGGATGGCTAGCGGGTACGGAGAGCAGTACTTC | CAWMASGYGEQYF
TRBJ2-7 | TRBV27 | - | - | TGTGCCAGAACCTCCTACGAGCAGTACTTC | CARTSYEQYF
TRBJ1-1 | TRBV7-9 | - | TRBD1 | TGTGCCAGCAGCGGACAGGGAGGAACTGAAGCTTTCTTT | CASSGQGGTEAFF
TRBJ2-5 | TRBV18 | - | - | TGTGCCAGCTCACCGGCCGGAGTGGGAGAGACCCAGTACTTC | CASSPAGVGETQYF
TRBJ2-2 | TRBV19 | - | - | TGTGCCAGTAGTATAAGGGTTGGCAGATCGAACACCGGGGAGCTGTTTTTT | CASSIRVGRSNTGELFF
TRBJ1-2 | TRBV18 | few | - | TGTGCCAGCTCACCACCGGTACAGGGACCCTATGGCTACACCTTC | CASSPPVQGPYGYTF